The entry that follows covers one TCR beta chain sequence. The data derive from a study of neurological immune-mediated disorders. TCRdb redid the calling of the 5' RACE reads with MiXCR, one entry per CDR3 protein. Seen here are about 53,000 distinct CDR3 sequences, around 16% observed once, and the top ten hold 4% to 4.5%. The CDR3 is 14 amino acids. Germline V gives CDR1 KGHDR, CDR2 SFDVKD. The V end lost 1 base, the J end lost 3 bases, and 6 bases lay between the germline ends. The chain carries TRBV24-1 and TRBJ2-1; D is undetermined. This receptor was obtained from a man aged 60 to 69 in good health. The sequenced material came from PBMCs. CDR3 DNA sequence: TGTGCCACCAGTGATTTCCCCGGCTACAATGAGCAGTTCTTC. Translating gives CATSDFPGYNEQFF.